Listed below are T cell receptor beta chains from one sample, sequenced in a study of cytomegalovirus exposure and HLA in healthy donors. Produced via immunoSEQ multiplex PCR; TCRdb's table is partial and in-frame only. The data show about 88,000 clones, with over 80% seen just once and approximately 2.3% held by the top ten. The sample comprised PBMCs. The source of these receptors is a man aged 18 to 29 in good health and CMV-seronegative. The CDR3 runs from the conserved cysteine through the conserved F or W. D genes are given only for firm matches. The size field is filled for only some rows; it gives once, few, many or a size class.

v_call	clone_size	d_call	j_call	cdr3_aa	cdr3_nt
TRBV7-9	-	TRBD1	TRBJ1-5	CASSLGTGSNQPQHF	TGTGCCAGCAGCTTAGGGACAGGGAGCAATCAGCCCCAGCATTTT
TRBV6-5	-	-	TRBJ2-3	CASSYSLLLNTQYF	TGTGCCAGCAGTTACTCGCTGTTACTGAATACGCAGTATTTT
TRBV2	-	TRBD2	TRBJ2-7	CATGLTPLAGSSYEQYF	TGTGCCACCGGACTTACCCCACTAGCGGGAAGCTCCTACGAGCAGTACTTC
TRBV6-1	-	-	TRBJ2-5	CASTASRGGETQYF	TGTGCCAGCACCGCCAGCAGGGGCGGGGAGACCCAGTACTTC
TRBV19	-	-	TRBJ1-2	CASSGLGVYGYTF	TGTGCCAGTAGCGGACTTGGCGTCTATGGCTACACCTTC
TRBV6-1	-	-	TRBJ1-1	CASSVQVLMNTEAFF	TGTGCCAGCAGCGTCCAGGTACTCATGAACACTGAAGCCTTCTTT
TRBV18	-	TRBD1	TRBJ2-3	CASSPKGQVNTDTQYF	TGTGCCAGCTCACCCAAGGGACAGGTTAACACAGATACGCAGTATTTT
TRBV5-5	-	TRBD1	TRBJ2-7	CASSLGQGGYEQYF	TGTGCCAGCAGCCTAGGACAGGGAGGTTACGAGCAGTACTTC
TRBV5-4	-	-	TRBJ2-1	CATQPGGLERNEQFF	TGTGCCACCCAACCTGGGGGACTGGAACGCAATGAGCAGTTCTTC
TRBV5-5	-	TRBD2	TRBJ2-5	CASSSGPGLASGETQYF	TGTGCCAGCAGCTCTGGCCCGGGACTAGCGAGTGGAGAGACCCAGTACTTC
TRBV9	once	-	TRBJ2-7	CASSVDLGSSYEQYF	TGTGCCAGCAGCGTAGATCTGGGGAGCTCCTACGAGCAGTACTTC
TRBV7-2	few	-	TRBJ2-5	CASSLAVTGNQETQYF	TGTGCCAGCAGCTTAGCCGTAACAGGGAACCAAGAGACCCAGTACTTC
TRBV4-3	-	-	TRBJ2-5	CASSQSLYSQETQYF	TGCGCCAGCAGCCAAAGTCTGTACAGTCAAGAGACCCAGTACTTC
TRBV7-2	-	-	TRBJ1-1	CASSLKNPLAEAFF	TGTGCCAGCAGCTTAAAGAACCCCCTAGCTGAAGCTTTCTTT
TRBV5-1	-	-	TRBJ2-2	CASSFGGTGELFF	TGCGCCAGCAGCTTTGGGGGGACCGGGGAGCTGTTTTTT
TRBV11-2	-	TRBD1	TRBJ2-7	CASSLDWDRTYEQYF	TGTGCCAGCAGCTTAGATTGGGACAGGACCTACGAGCAGTACTTC
TRBV6-1	-	TRBD2	TRBJ2-7	CASIFGLGYEQYF	TGTGCCAGCATCTTTGGACTAGGGTACGAGCAGTACTTC
TRBV15	-	TRBD2	TRBJ2-7	CATSRGSGVSYEQYF	TGTGCCACCAGCAGAGGTAGCGGGGTCTCCTACGAGCAGTACTTC
TRBV28	-	-	TRBJ2-1	CASSFYRDYNEQFF	TGTGCCAGCAGTTTTTACAGGGATTACAATGAGCAGTTCTTC
TRBV6-5	-	TRBD2	TRBJ2-1	CASSYSGSSYNEQFF	TGTGCCAGCAGCTATAGCGGGAGCTCCTACAATGAGCAGTTCTTC
TRBV18	-	TRBD1	TRBJ1-4	CASSPTGTDEKLFF	TGTGCCAGCTCACCGACAGGGACTGATGAAAAACTGTTTTTT
TRBV9	-	TRBD1	TRBJ1-1	CASSPRTGMNTEAFF	TGTGCCAGCAGCCCACGGACAGGGATGAACACTGAAGCTTTCTTT
TRBV4-3	-	TRBD2	TRBJ2-1	CASSPNLAGAVYNEQFF	TGCGCCAGCAGCCCTAACCTAGCGGGAGCCGTCTACAATGAGCAGTTCTTC
TRBV28	-	TRBD2	TRBJ2-7	CASSLGTRGLANNEQYF	TGTGCCAGCAGTTTAGGGACCAGGGGACTAGCAAACAACGAGCAGTACTTC
TRBV6-6	-	TRBD1	TRBJ1-2	CASSYFAGPGGEGYTF	TGTGCCAGCAGTTACTTTGCGGGACCAGGGGGCGAGGGCTACACCTTC
TRBV27	-	TRBD2	TRBJ2-7	CASRRASGVGEQYF	TGTGCCAGCAGGCGGGCTAGCGGGGTGGGTGAGCAGTACTTC
TRBV28	-	-	TRBJ1-5	CASSLIGGNQPQHF	TGTGCCAGCAGTTTAATTGGAGGCAATCAGCCCCAGCATTTT
TRBV6-5	-	TRBD1	TRBJ1-2	CASSYVRTGGGYGYTF	TGTGCCAGCAGTTACGTTAGGACAGGGGGTGGCTATGGCTACACCTTC
TRBV7-8	-	-	TRBJ2-2	CASSLKKRALASGELFF	TGTGCCAGCAGCTTAAAAAAGCGGGCACTAGCCTCCGGGGAGCTGTTTTTT
TRBV18	-	-	TRBJ2-5	CASSLQPQETQYF	TGTGCCAGCTCACTTCAACCTCAGGAGACCCAGTACTTC
TRBV19	-	TRBD1	TRBJ1-5	CASSYQGGQPQHF	TGTGCCAGTAGTTATCAGGGGGGTCAGCCCCAGCATTTT
TRBV2	-	-	TRBJ2-1	CASSEWRGTYKNNEQFF	TGTGCCAGCAGTGAATGGCGTGGGACTTATAAAAACAATGAGCAGTTCTTC
TRBV19	-	TRBD1	TRBJ2-3	CASNRGGGTQYF	TGTGCCAGTAACAGGGGTGGAGGTACGCAGTATTTT
TRBV27	-	TRBD1	TRBJ1-5	CASSFSPRQGTQPQHF	TGTGCCAGCAGTTTCTCGCCCCGACAGGGCACTCAGCCCCAGCATTTT
TRBV9	-	TRBD2	TRBJ2-1	CASSEDSGTYNEQFF	TGTGCCAGCAGCGAGGATAGCGGGACCTACAATGAGCAGTTCTTC
TRBV18	-	TRBD2	TRBJ2-7	CASSPWASGSYEQYF	TGTGCCAGCTCACCCTGGGCTAGCGGGAGCTACGAGCAGTACTTC
TRBV2	-	TRBD1	TRBJ2-7	CASSAGQGGTYEQYF	TGTGCCAGCAGCGCGGGACAGGGGGGGACCTACGAGCAGTACTTC
TRBV5-4	-	TRBD2	TRBJ2-3	CASSFSGSSADTQYF	TGTGCCAGCAGCTTTAGCGGGAGTAGTGCAGATACGCAGTATTTT
TRBV5-1	once	-	TRBJ1-2	CASSVDSQTYRGYTF	TGCGCCAGCAGCGTGGACAGCCAGACCTACAGGGGCTACACCTTC
TRBV19	once	-	TRBJ1-5	CASSMDPPGGPQHF	TGTGCCAGTAGTATGGATCCCCCGGGGGGGCCCCAGCATTTT
TRBV5-6	once	-	TRBJ2-1	CASSLLSSRYNEQFF	TGTGCCAGCAGCTTGCTATCTAGTAGGTACAATGAGCAGTTCTTC
TRBV4-2	-	TRBD1	TRBJ2-7	CASSPDTGTGSTNEQYF	TGTGCCAGCAGCCCCGACACCGGGACAGGGTCTACCAACGAGCAGTACTTC
TRBV5-1	-	TRBD1	TRBJ2-7	CASSLTGQGRHEQYF	TGCGCCAGCAGCTTGACCGGACAGGGGAGGCACGAGCAGTACTTC
TRBV18	-	-	TRBJ1-1	CASSPRYGGPNTEAFF	TGTGCCAGCTCACCACGGTATGGGGGCCCGAACACTGAAGCTTTCTTT
TRBV28	-	-	TRBJ2-7	CASSSAAVGSYEQYF	TGTGCCAGCAGTAGCGCAGCGGTGGGTTCCTACGAGCAGTACTTC
TRBV6-1	-	-	TRBJ2-7	CASKGPGVTYEQYF	TGTGCCAGCAAAGGCCCGGGAGTAACCTACGAGCAGTACTTC
TRBV5-4	-	TRBD1	TRBJ1-1	CASSPPGQGALNTEAFF	TGTGCCAGCAGCCCCCCGGGACAGGGGGCGCTGAACACTGAAGCTTTCTTT
TRBV19	once	TRBD1	TRBJ2-3	CASKNRGPDTQYF	TGTGCCAGCAAGAACAGGGGCCCAGATACGCAGTATTTT
TRBV5-1	-	TRBD1	TRBJ2-7	CASSLAGGQGFYEQYF	TGCGCCAGCAGCTTGGCCGGGGGACAGGGTTTCTACGAGCAGTACTTC
TRBV29-1	-	-	TRBJ1-1	CSAEQGTNTEAFF	TGCAGCGCTGAACAGGGCACGAACACTGAAGCTTTCTTT
TRBV25-1	-	-	TRBJ2-7	CASAIQGAPYEQYF	TGTGCCAGCGCCATACAGGGAGCTCCCTACGAGCAGTACTTC
TRBV7-3	once	TRBD2	TRBJ2-1	CASSWRAGGLNEQFF	TGTGCCAGCAGCTGGCGTGCGGGAGGGCTCAATGAGCAGTTCTTC
TRBV28	-	TRBD2	TRBJ2-7	CASRTGREGRYEQYF	TGTGCCAGCAGGACGGGGCGGGAGGGGCGCTACGAGCAGTACTTC
TRBV6-6	-	TRBD1	TRBJ2-7	CASSYAPRDRDYEQYF	TGTGCCAGCAGTTACGCTCCCCGGGACAGGGACTACGAGCAGTACTTC
TRBV21-1	-	-	TRBJ2-7	CASSKEYSGRAYYEQYF	TGTGCCAGCAGCAAAGAGTATAGCGGGAGGGCCTATTACGAGCAGTACTTC